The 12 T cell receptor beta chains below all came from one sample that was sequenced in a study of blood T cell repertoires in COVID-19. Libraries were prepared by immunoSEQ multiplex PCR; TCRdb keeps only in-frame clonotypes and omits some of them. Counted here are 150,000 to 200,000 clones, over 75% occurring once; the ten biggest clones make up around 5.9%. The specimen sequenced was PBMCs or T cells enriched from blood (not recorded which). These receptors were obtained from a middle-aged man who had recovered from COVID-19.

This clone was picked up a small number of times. The CDR3 is CASSERPSGYTDTQYF. The CDR3 DNA reads as TGTGCCAGCAGTGAAAGGCCTAGCGGTTACACAGATACGCAGTATTTT. The chain recombines TRBV6-1 with TRBJ2-3; 7 bases align to TRBD2. Germline trimming cut 2 bases from V and 2 bases from J; bases unmatched to any gene: 7. Germline loops: CDR1 MNHNS, CDR2 SASEGT. The CDR3 contains 16 residues.

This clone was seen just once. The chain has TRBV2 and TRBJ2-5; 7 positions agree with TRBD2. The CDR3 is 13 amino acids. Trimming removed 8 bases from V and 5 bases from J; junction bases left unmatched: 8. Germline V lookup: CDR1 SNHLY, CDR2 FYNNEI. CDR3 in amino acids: CASERGPRETQYF. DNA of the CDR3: TGTGCCAGCGAGCGGGGCCCCAGGGAGACCCAGTACTTC.

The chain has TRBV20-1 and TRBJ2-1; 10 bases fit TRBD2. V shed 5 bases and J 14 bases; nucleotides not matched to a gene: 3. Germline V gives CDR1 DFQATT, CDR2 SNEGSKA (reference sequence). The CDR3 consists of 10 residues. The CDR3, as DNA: TGCAGTGCTCCTCTAGCGGGGGAGTTCTTC. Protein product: CSAPLAGEFF.

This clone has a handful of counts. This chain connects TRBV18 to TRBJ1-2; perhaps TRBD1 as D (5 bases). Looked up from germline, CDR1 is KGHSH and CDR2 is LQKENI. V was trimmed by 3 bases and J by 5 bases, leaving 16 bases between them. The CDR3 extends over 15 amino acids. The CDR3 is CASSPLRGVEYGYTF. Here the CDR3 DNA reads TGTGCCAGCTCACCCCTCCGGGGGGTCGAGTATGGCTACACCTTC.

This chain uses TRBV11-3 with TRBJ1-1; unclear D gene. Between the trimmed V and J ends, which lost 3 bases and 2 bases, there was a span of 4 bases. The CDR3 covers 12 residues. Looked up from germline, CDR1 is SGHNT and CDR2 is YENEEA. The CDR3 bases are TGTGCCAGCAGCTTCGGTAACACTGAAGCTTTCTTT. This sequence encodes CASSFGNTEAFF.

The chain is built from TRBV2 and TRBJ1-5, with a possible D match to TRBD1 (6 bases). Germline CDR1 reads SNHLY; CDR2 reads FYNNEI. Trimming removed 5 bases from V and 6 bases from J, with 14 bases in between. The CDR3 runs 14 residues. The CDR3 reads CASSLRQDPQPQHF. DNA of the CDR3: TGTGCCAGCAGTCTAAGACAGGATCCTCAGCCCCAGCATTTT.

The CDR3 region has the DNA TGTGCCAGCAGTTTTTCACCAGCAGCGGACGGCTACACCTTC. Encoded protein: CASSFSPAADGYTF. This chain uses TRBV27 with TRBJ1-2; no clear D. CDR1 is MNHEY and CDR2 is SMNVEV in the germline V gene (reference sequence). V dropped 3 bases and J dropped 8 bases, with 16 bases sitting between them. The CDR3 runs 14 residues.

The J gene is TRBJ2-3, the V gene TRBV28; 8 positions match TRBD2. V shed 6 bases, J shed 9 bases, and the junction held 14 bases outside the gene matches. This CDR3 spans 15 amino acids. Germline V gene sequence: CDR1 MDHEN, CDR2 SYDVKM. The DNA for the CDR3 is TGTGCCAGCAGGGGTAGCGGGGCGAACAGTTGGACGCAGTATTTT. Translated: CASRGSGANSWTQYF.

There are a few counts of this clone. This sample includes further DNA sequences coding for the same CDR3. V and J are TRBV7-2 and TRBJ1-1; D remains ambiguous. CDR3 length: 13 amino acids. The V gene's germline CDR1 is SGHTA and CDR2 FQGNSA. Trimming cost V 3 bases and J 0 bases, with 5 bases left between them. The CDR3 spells CASSFSVNTEAFF. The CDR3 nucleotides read TGTGCCAGCAGCTTCTCGGTGAACACTGAAGCTTTCTTT.

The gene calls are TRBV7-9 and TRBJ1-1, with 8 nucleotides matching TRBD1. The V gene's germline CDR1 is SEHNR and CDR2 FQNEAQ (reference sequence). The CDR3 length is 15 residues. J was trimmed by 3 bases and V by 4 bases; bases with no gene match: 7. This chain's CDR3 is CASSSLGQGHTEAFF. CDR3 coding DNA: TGTGCCAGCAGCTCCCTTGGACAGGGACACACTGAAGCTTTCTTT.

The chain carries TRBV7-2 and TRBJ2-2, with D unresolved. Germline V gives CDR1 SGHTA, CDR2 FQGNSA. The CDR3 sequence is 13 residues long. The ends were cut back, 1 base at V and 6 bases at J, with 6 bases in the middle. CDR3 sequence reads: CASSLVGAGELFF. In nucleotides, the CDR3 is TGTGCCAGCAGCTTAGTCGGTGCCGGGGAGCTGTTTTTT.

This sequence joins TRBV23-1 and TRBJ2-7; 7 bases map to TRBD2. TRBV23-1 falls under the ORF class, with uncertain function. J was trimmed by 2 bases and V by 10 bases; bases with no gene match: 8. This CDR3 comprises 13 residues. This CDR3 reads CATSLARPYEQYV. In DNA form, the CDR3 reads TGCGCCACATCACTAGCGCGGCCCTACGAGCAGTACGTC.